This record covers a single TCR beta chain. Germline CDR1 and CDR2: ENHRY and SYGVKD. The CDR3 sequence is 15 residues long. With V trimmed by 0 bases and J by 8 bases, 9 bases remained unmatched. This specimen belongs to a study of blood T cell repertoires in COVID-19. In the study overall: Spain, Italy and the United States supplied samples that represented acute and convalescent COVID-19. T cells, B-cell-depleted T cells, or PBMCs supplied cDNA or gDNA.

In the original processing: Using reference gene primer amplification, nucleated cell counts were estimated. Sequencing was performed with immunoSEQ multiplex PCR; in TCRdb, only in-frame clones are kept and a portion is missing. V and J calls and clone size follow that table, whereas D and trimming were derived from the DNA. This sample has about 240,000 clones; approximately 86% occur once, and the top ten carry roughly 7.8%. V and J are TRBV10-3 and TRBJ1-1; 7 bases align to TRBD1. Sequencing was performed on peripheral blood. The TCR was taken from a man in his 60s who had recovered from COVID-19. Here the CDR3 DNA reads TGTGCCATCAGTGAGTCTGAGACAGGGTCATCGGAAGCTTTCTTT. Translating it yields CAISESETGSSEAFF.